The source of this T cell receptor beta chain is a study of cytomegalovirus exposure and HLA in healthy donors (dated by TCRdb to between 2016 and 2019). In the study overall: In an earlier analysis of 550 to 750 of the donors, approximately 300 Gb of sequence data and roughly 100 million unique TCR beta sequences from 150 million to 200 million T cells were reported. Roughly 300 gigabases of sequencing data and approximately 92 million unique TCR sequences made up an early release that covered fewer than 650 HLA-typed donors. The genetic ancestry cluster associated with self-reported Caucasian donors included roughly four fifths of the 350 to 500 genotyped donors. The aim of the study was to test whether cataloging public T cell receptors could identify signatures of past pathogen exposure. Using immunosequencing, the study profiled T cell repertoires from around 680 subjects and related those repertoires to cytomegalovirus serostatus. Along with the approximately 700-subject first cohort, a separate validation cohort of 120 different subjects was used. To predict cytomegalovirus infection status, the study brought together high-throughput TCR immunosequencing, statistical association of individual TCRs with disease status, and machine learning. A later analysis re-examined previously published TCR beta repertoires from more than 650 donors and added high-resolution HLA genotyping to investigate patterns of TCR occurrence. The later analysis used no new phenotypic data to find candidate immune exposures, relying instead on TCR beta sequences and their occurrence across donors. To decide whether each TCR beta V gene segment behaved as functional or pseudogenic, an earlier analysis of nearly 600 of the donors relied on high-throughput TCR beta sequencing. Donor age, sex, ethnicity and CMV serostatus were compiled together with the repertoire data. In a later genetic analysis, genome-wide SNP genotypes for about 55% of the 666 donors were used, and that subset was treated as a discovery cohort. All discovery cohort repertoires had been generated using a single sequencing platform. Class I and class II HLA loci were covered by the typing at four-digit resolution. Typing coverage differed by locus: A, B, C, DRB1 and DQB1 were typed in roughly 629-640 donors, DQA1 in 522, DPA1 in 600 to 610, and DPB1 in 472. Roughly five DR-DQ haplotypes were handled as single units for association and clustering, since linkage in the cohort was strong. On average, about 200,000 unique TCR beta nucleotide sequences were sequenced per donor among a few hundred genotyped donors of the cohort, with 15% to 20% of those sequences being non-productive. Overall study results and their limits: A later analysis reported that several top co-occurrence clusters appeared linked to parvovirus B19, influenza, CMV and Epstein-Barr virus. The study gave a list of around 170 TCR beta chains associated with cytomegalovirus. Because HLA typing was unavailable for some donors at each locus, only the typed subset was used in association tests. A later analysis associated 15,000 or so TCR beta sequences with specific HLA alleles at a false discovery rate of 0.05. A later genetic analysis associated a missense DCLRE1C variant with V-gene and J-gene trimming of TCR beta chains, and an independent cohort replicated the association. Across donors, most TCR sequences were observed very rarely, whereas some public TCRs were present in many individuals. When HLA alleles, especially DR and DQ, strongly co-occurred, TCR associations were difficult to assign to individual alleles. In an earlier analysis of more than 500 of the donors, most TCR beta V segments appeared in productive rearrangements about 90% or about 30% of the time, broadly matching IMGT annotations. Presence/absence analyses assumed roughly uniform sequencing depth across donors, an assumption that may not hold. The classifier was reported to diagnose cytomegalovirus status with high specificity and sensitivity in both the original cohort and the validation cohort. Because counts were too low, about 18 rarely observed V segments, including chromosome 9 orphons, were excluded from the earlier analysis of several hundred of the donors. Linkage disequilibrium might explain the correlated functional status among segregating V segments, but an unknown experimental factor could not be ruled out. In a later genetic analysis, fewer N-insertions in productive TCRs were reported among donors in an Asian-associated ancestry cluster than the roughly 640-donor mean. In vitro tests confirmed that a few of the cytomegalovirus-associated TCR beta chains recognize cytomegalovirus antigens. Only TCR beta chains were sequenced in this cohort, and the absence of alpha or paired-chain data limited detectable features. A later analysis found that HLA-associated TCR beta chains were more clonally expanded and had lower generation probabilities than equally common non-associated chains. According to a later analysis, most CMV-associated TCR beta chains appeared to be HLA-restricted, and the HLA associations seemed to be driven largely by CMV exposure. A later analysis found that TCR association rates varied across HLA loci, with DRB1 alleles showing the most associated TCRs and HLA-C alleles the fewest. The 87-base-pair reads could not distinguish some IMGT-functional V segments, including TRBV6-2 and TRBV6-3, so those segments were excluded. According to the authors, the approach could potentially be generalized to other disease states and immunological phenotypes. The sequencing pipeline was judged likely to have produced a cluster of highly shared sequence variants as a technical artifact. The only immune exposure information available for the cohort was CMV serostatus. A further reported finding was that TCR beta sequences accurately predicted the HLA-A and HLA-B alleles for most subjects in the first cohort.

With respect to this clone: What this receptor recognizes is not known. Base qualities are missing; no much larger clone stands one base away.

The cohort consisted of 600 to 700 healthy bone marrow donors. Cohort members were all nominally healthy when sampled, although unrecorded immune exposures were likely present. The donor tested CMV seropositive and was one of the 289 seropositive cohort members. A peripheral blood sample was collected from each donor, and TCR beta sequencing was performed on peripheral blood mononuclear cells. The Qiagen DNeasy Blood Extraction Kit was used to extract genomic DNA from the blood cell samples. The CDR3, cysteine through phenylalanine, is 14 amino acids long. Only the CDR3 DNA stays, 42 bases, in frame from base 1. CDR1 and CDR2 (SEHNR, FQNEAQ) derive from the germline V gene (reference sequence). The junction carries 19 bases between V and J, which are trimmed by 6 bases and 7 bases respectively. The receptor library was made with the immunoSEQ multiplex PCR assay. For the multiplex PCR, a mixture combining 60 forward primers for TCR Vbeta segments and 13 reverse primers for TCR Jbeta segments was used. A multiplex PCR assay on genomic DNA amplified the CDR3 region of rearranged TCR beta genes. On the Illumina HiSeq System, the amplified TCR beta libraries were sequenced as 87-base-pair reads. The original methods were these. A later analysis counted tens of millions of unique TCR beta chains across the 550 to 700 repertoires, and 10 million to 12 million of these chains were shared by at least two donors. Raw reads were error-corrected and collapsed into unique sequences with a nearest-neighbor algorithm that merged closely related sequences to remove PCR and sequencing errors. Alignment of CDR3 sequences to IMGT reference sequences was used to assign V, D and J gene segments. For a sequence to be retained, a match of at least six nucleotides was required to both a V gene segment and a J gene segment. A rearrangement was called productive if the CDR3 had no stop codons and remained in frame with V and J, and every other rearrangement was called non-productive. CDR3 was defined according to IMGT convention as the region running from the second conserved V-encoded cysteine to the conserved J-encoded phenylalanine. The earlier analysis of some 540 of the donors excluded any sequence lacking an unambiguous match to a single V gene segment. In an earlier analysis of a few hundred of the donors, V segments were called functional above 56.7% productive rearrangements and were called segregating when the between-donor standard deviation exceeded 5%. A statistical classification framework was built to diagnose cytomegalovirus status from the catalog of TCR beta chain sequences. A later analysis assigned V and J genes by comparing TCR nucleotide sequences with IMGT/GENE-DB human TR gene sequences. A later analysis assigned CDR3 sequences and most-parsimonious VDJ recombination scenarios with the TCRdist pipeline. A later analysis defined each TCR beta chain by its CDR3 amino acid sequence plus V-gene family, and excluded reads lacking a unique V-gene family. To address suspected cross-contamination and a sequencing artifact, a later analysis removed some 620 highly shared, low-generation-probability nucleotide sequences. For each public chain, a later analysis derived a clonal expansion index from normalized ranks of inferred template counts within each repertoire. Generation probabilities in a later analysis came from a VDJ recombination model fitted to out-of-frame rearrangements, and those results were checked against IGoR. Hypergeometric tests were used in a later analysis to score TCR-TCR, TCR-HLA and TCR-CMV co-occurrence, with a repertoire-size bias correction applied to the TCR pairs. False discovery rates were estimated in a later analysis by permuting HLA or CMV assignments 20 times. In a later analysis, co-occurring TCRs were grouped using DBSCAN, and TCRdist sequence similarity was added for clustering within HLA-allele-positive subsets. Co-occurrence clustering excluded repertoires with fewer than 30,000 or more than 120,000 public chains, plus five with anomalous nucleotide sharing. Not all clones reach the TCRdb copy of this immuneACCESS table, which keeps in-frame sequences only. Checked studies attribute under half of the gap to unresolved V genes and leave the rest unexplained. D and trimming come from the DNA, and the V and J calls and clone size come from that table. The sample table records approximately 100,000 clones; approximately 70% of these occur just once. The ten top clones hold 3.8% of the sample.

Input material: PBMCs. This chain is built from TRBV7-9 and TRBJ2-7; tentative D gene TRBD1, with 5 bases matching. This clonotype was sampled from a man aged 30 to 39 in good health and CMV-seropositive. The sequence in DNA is TGTGCCAGCAGGTCTGACAGTTACCGCGAGGAGCAGTACTTC. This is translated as CASRSDSYREEQYF.